This paragraph covers one T cell receptor (beta chain) sequence. Its antigen is still unknown. This sample was taken from a study of post-analysis software for immune sequencing data. Whole-study findings and limits: Batch-mates among the samples co-clustered strongly by F measure.

TCR beta cDNA libraries had unique molecular identifiers. Each CDR3 protein is one row after TCRdb ran MiXCR on the PCR reads. This sample carries fewer than 700,000 distinct CDR3 sequences, roughly 40% of them seen once, and the ten largest clones take about 1.5%. The clonotype was recovered from a girl between 5 and 17 years old with multiple sclerosis. The sample was blood.

The CDR3 region is CASSLYRTGTEAFF. The CDR3 DNA is TGTGCCAGCAGTTTATACAGGACGGGCACTGAAGCTTTCTTT. V usage is TRBV12-3 or TRBV12-4 and J usage is TRBJ1-1; a weak D match, TRBD1 (5 bases). Trimming took off 2 bases at V and 4 bases at J, with 11 bases between the two ends. The CDR3 has 14 amino acids.